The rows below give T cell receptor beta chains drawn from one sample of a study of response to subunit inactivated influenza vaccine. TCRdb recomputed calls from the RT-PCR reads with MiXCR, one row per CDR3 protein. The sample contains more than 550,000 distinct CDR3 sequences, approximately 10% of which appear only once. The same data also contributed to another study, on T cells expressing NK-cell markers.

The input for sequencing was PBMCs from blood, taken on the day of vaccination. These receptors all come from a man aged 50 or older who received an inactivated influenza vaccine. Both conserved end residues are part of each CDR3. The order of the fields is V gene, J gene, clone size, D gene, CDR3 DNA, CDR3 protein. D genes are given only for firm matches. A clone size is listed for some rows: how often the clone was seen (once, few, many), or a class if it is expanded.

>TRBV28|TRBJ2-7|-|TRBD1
TGTGCCAGCAGTTCCCCCTGGGGACAGGGTACCCACGAGCAGTACTTC
CASSSPWGQGTHEQYF
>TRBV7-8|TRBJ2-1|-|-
TGTGCCAGCAGCTTAGAGGTAGGGTACAATGAGCAGTTCTTC
CASSLEVGYNEQFF
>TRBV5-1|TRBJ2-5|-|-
TGCGCCAGCAGCTTTTCTCTTGGACAGTACCAAGAGACCCAGTACTTC
CASSFSLGQYQETQYF
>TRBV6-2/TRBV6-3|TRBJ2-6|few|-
TGTGCCAGCAGTTATGGGTTGCCCACTCACTCTGGGGCCAACGTCCTGACTTTC
CASSYGLPTHSGANVLTF
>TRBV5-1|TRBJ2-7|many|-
TGCGCCAGCAGCACGAAGACTCCTTTGTGGACGTCAAGCTCCTACGAGCAGTACTTC
CASSTKTPLWTSSSYEQYF
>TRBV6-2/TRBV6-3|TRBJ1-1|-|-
TGTGCCAGCAGTAAGGTGGGGGGCGCGAGAACTGAAGCTTTCTTT
CASSKVGGARTEAFF
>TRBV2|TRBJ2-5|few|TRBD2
TGTGCCAGCAGCGAGTCTAGCGGGAGGCAAGAGACCCAGTACTTC
CASSESSGRQETQYF
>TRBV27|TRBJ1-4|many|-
TGTGCCAGCAGTTCCGATAATGAAAAACTGTTTTTT
CASSSDNEKLFF
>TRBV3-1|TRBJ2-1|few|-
TGTGCCAGTTTAGGGTACAATGAGCAGTTCTTC
CASLGYNEQFF
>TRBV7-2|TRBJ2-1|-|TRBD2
TGTGCCAGCAGCTTAGCGCTGACGGGAGGAGGCTACAATGAGCAGTTCTTC
CASSLALTGGGYNEQFF
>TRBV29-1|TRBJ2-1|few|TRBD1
TGCAGCGCGTACGGGACAGGGGCATACAATGAGCAGTTCTTC
CSAYGTGAYNEQFF
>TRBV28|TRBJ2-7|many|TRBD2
TGTGCCAGCAGTGGGAACCGAGCCGGGACTACGCCCTACGAGCAGTACTTC
CASSGNRAGTTPYEQYF
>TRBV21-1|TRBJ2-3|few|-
TGTGCCAGCAGGGGAACAGACGGGACTAGCAGCCCAGATACGCAGTATTTT
CASRGTDGTSSPDTQYF
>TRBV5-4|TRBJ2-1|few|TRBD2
TGTGCCAGCAGCTCCGGTAGCGGGGGGGCTAATGAGCAGTTCTTC
CASSSGSGGANEQFF
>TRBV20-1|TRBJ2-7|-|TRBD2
TGCAGTGCTGAGACTAGCGGGGAATACGAGCAGTACTTC
CSAETSGEYEQYF
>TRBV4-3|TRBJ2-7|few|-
TGCGCCAGCAGCCAAGATTCTGTGAGCTCCTACGAGCAGTACTTC
CASSQDSVSSYEQYF
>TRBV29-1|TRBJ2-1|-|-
TGCAGCGCGAACGGCGTGGGGGAGCAGTTCTTC
CSANGVGEQFF
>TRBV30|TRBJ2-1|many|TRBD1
TGTGCCTGGAGGGCGACAGGGGACGGATACAATGAGCAGTTCTTC
CAWRATGDGYNEQFF
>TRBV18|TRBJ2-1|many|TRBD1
TGTGCCAGCTCACCAACCCAACAGGGGCCCCATGAGCAGTTCTTC
CASSPTQQGPHEQFF
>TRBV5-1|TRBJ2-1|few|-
TGCGCCAGCAGCTTTAGTGCGGGCGCCTACAATGAGCAGTTCTTC
CASSFSAGAYNEQFF
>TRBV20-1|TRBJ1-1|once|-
TGCAGTGCCAAAAAGGACCTTGAGGGGACTGAAGCTTTCTTT
CSAKKDLEGTEAFF
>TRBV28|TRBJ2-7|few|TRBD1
TGTGCCAGCAGGCAAGACAGGGCGAGCTCCTACGAGCAGTACTTC
CASRQDRASSYEQYF
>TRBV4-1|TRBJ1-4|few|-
TGCGCCAGCAGCCCACCACCGACTGAAAAACTGTTTTTT
CASSPPPTEKLFF
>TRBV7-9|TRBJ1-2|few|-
TGTGCCAGCAGCGAGATGGGTCTTGACCCTAACTATGGCTACACCTTC
CASSEMGLDPNYGYTF
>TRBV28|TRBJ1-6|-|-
TGTGCCAGCAGAATTACTAGTACGGGGCCTAATTCACCCCTCCACTTT
CASRITSTGPNSPLHF
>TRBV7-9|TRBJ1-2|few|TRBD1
TGTGCCAGCAGCTTAGGACAGGGGCGACTTGGCTACACCTTC
CASSLGQGRLGYTF